This T cell receptor (beta chain) derives from a study of neurological immune-mediated disorders (dated by TCRdb to between 2017 and 2020). Context from the whole study: The study compared peripheral blood TCR-beta repertoires of HTLV-I-associated myelopathy (HAM/TSP) patients, multiple sclerosis patients and healthy controls using UMI-based sequencing. The cohort comprised roughly 65 subjects: roughly 15 HAM/TSP patients, around 34 multiple sclerosis patients and about 20 healthy controls. Alongside PBMC samples, the set of some 97 TCR-beta libraries contained longitudinal samples, technical triplicates, and paired CD4+ and CD8+ T-cell subsets that had been sorted. Technical triplicate libraries were sequenced to precisely calculate the variability in frequency of each individual clone. What the research found in general, with its limitations: Across subjects, expanded clones never shared an identical CDR3 amino acid sequence, which suggests that the TCR-beta repertoires in every group were private. TCR clonal expansion was greatest in HAM/TSP patients and smallest in MS patients, who ranked below even healthy controls.

This clonotype was recorded many times. Its antigen specificity is not known. It has no much larger one-base neighbor in the sample; base qualities were not kept. cDNA was synthesized by template-switch 5'RACE using a primer with a 10-nucleotide random unique molecular identifier that tagged each TCR transcript. Each sequencing run produced over 160 million TCR-beta sequences covering 15-18 subjects. The RNeasy kit was used for extraction of total RNA. The KAPA Real-time Library Amplification kit was used to amplify TCR-beta VDJ regions with primers targeting the TCR constant region and the 5'RACE anchor. Sample indexes and Illumina adaptors were added in a first PCR, and a second PCR then increased library yield. The roughly 650 bp TCR product was size-selected on a 2% E-gel SizeSelection system after Ampure bead purification. Before pooling, library quality was checked on a Bioanalyzer, concentration was measured with Qubit, and libraries were quantified with the Kapa Library Quantification kit. An Illumina HiSeq 2500 was used to sequence the libraries paired-end at 2 x 150 bp. To increase sequence diversity, roughly 24-32% phiX was spiked into each library pool. The study's processing was this. The UMI-based MiGEC pipeline processed quality-filtered reads and removed over 75% of raw TCR sequences during error correction. IMGT germline references were used for aligning VDJ genes, and each clonotype was defined as a unique CDR3 amino acid sequence together with its V-J genes. Clonal expansion, Shannon diversity and CDR3 relatedness were evaluated with VDJtools (CalcPairwiseDistances, ClusterSamples), while phylogenetic trees were built in CLCbio workbench. Using coefficient-of-variation modelling across technical triplicates, the study counted a clone as expanded if it had at least 8 unique UMIs. Clones were called with MiXCR by TCRdb after fastp trimmed the public reads at Q25, and only in-frame beta chains were retained. All rows with the same CDR3 protein become a single entry with the most common DNA and genes. These V and J calls originate from TCRdb's pipeline instead of the authors' own analysis. Within this sample are roughly 32,000 distinct CDR3 sequences, with roughly 15% of them counted one time only. The ten largest clones capture around 5.3% of the sample.

V loses 5 bases at its end and J loses 2 bases; junction bases beyond the gene matches: 9. Spanning cysteine to phenylalanine, the CDR3 consists of 15 amino acids. Only the CDR3 DNA stays, 45 bases, in frame from base 1. From a lookup of the germline V gene (reference sequence), CDR1 and CDR2 are DFQATT and SNEGSKA. The sample's time point label is to be understood as: technical triplicate 2. TCR libraries for sorted subsets were made from about 1 million sorted CD4+ or CD8+ T cells. Peripheral blood was subjected to Ficoll-Hypaque density gradient centrifugation to isolate PBMCs, which were then cryopreserved in liquid nitrogen. The study also sequenced paired sorted CD4+ and CD8+ subsets from healthy controls, HAM/TSP patients and MS patients.

This TCR was sampled from a female donor with HTLV-1-associated myelopathy (HAM/TSP). The sequenced sample consisted of CD4+ T cells from blood. The chain is encoded by TRBV20-1 joined to TRBJ2-4, and 7 junctional nucleotides match TRBD1. The CDR3 protein: CSAQSTTGPKNIQYF. The DNA sequence is TGCAGTGCTCAGAGCACGACAGGGCCCAAAAACATTCAGTACTTC.